These 10 T cell receptor beta chains were all obtained from the same sample, sequenced in a study of human T cells and chemical hapten exposure. TCRdb analysed the RACE reads with MiXCR anew, one entry per CDR3 protein. The table has approximately 97,000 distinct CDR3 sequences, less than 35% seen once. Indicated time point: patch test 3, about 24 weeks after DPC sensitization. Treatment indicated: therapeutic diphenylcyclopropenone sensitization with weekly scalp DPC. The source was whole blood, collected in connection with sensitization to the hapten diphenylcyclopropenone (DPC). Receptors were obtained from a man aged 40-55 years with alopecia areata. Some clones in this sample may be carry-over from other donors' samples.

The chain recombines TRBV5-4 with TRBJ2-3, with TRBD2 as a possible D gene (6 bases). The CDR3 runs 15 residues. V shed 3 bases and J shed 0 bases, with 11 bases lying between them. The germline gives CDR1 SGHNT, CDR2 YYREEE (reference sequence). The CDR3 is CASSSLAFSTDTQYF. The CDR3 coding sequence is TGTGCCAGCAGCTCCCTAGCGTTCAGCACAGATACGCAGTATTTT.

The V call is TRBV12-3 or TRBV12-4, the J call TRBJ1-1; maybe TRBD1 (6 bases). CDR3 length: 12 residues. V lost 5 bases, J lost 7 bases, and 11 bases lay in between. CDR3 nucleotide sequence: TGTGCCAGCAGTCGACAGGCTTATGAAGCTTTCTTT. Its protein product is CASSRQAYEAFF.

The chain links TRBV28 to TRBJ2-3; 7 nucleotides match TRBD2. CDR1 is MDHEN, CDR2 SYDVKM, per germline. The V gene end was trimmed by 2 bases and the J gene end by 0 bases; junction bases not matched to a gene: 2. CDR3 length: 15 amino acids. CDR3 sequence reads: CASSLGGGSTDTQYF. The CDR3 nucleotides are TGTGCCAGCAGTTTAGGCGGGGGAAGCACAGATACGCAGTATTTT.

The V gene is TRBV11-2, the J gene TRBJ2-3; TRBD2 agrees at 8 bases. V was clipped by 5 bases and J by 5 bases; unmatched bases: 9. The length of the CDR3 is 15 residues. Germline V gene lookup returns CDR1 SGHAT and CDR2 FQNNGV. Here the CDR3 reads CASSPRAGVQDTQYF. Here the CDR3 DNA reads TGTGCCAGCAGCCCCCGAGCGGGAGTTCAAGATACGCAGTATTTT.

The rearrangement joins TRBV7-9 to TRBJ2-1; 10 bases match TRBD2. Trimming took 8 bases from V and 6 from J; bases not matched to a gene: 7. The CDR3 is 14 amino acids. Germline lookup yields CDR1 SEHNR and CDR2 FQNEAQ (reference sequence). CDR3 residues: CASRGLANVNEQFF. In DNA, the CDR3 is TGTGCCAGCCGGGGACTAGCGAACGTCAATGAGCAGTTCTTC.

This clonotype was counted between two and nine times. The chain has TRBV20-1 and TRBJ2-7; 8 bases line up with TRBD1. The CDR3 totals 17 residues. V lost 2 bases and J lost 0; bases outside the gene matches: 12. The germline gives CDR1 DFQATT, CDR2 SNEGSKA (reference sequence). CDR3 sequence reads: CSARSFWTGLSSYEQYF. CDR3 coding DNA: TGCAGTGCTAGATCTTTCTGGACAGGGCTAAGCTCCTACGAGCAGTACTTC.

The chain carries TRBV6-1 and TRBJ1-4; D is uncertain. Germline CDR1 is MNHNS and CDR2 is SASEGT. V was clipped by 2 bases and J by 5 bases, with 9 bases between them. The CDR3 spans 14 residues. The CDR3 bases are TGTGCCAGCAGTGAACAGTCGGCCAATGAAAAACTGTTTTTT. It encodes CASSEQSANEKLFF.

This clonotype was seen a few times. The genes are TRBV20-1 and TRBJ2-5, with 7 bases fitting TRBD2. Germline values: CDR1 DFQATT, CDR2 SNEGSKA (reference sequence). CDR3 size: 14 residues. V gave up 1 base and J gave up 4 bases; unmatched junction bases: 6. For the CDR3, the DNA is TGCAGTGCTAGAGGCCTAGGCGGGGGAGAGACCCAGTACTTC. The encoded protein is CSARGLGGGETQYF.

The chain joins TRBV10-2 to TRBJ2-3; 9 bases agree with TRBD2. Trimming took 3 bases from V and 5 from J; bases not matched to a gene: 6. This CDR3 comprises 15 residues. The germline V gene has CDR1 WSHSY and CDR2 SAAADI. The CDR3 DNA sequence: TGCGCCAGCAGTGAAATAGCGGGAGTGGTAGATACGCAGTATTTT. Translating it yields CASSEIAGVVDTQYF.

This clonotype has a handful of counts. This rearrangement joins TRBV7-8 to TRBJ2-7; D perhaps matches TRBD1 (5 bases). The CDR3 spans 15 residues. Looked up from germline, CDR1 is SGHVS and CDR2 is FQNEAQ. V gave up 5 bases and J gave up 2 bases, with 16 bases separating them. The CDR3 nucleotides read TGTGCCAGCAGCAGGACGGCAGGGAAAACCTACGAGCAGTACTTC. It specifies CASSRTAGKTYEQYF. The complete variable domain, with remaining parts taken from reference TRBV7-8 and TRBJ2-7, reads GAGVSQSPRYKVAKRGQDVALRCDPISGHVSLFWYQQALGQGPEFLTYFQNEAQLDKSGLPSDRFFAERPEGSVSTLKIQRTQQEDSAVYLCASSRTAGKTYEQYFGPGTRLTVT.